This entry concerns a single TCR beta chain. Its antigen is unidentified. This entry comes from a study of T cell responses to AZD1222 COVID-19 vaccine. The wider study: The study pooled second doses at about 4 or about 12 weeks. General study findings and limits: Across spike, vaccine-associated CD4 TCRs were found, dominant at 160-218 and 743-854. A mostly white British donor set with more females was recruited, and clonal diversity was possibly underestimated. Once two AZD1222 doses were given, Spike-specific TCR breadth and depth went up.

The method was immunoSEQ multiplex PCR; TCRdb's version includes in-frame clones alone and lacks a portion of them. The sample has about 150,000 clones; roughly nine tenths are singletons. The material was peripheral blood, obtained on day 0 of AZD1222 vaccination. This clonotype was obtained from an adult in good health.

This CDR3 is CASSEPGFQPQHF. CDR3 DNA: TGTGCCAGCAGTGAACCCGGGTTTCAGCCCCAGCATTTT. The chain has TRBV6-1 and TRBJ1-5; D is uncertain. This CDR3 spans 13 amino acids. V lost 2 bases, J lost 6 bases, and 8 bases lay in between. Per germline, CDR1 MNHNS and CDR2 SASEGT.